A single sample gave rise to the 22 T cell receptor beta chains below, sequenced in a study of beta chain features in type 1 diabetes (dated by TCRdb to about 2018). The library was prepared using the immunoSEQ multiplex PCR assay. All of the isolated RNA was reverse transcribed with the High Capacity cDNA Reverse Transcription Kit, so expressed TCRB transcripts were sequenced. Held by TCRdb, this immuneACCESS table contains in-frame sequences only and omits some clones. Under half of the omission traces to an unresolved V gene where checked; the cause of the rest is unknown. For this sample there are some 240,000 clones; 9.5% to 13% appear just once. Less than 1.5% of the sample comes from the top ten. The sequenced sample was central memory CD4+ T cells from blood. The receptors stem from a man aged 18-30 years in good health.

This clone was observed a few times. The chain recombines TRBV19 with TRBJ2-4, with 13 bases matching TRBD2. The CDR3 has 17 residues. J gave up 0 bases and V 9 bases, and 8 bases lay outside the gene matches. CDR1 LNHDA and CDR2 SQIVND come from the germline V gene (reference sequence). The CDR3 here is CASTGLAGDRAKNIQYF. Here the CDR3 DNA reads TGTGCCAGCACCGGACTAGCGGGAGATCGAGCCAAAAACATTCAGTACTTC.

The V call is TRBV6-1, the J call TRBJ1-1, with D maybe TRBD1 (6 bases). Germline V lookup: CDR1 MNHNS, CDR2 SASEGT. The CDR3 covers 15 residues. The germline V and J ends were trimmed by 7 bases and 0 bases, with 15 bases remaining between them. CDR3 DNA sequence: TGTGCCAGCACTGCGGGACACCACATGAACACTGAAGCTTTCTTT. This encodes CASTAGHHMNTEAFF.

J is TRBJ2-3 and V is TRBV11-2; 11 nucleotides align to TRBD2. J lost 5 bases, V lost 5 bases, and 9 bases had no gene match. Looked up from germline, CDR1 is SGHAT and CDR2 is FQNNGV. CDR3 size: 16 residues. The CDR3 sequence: CASSPIAGGLIDTQYF. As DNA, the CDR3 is TGTGCCAGCAGCCCAATAGCGGGAGGGCTGATAGATACGCAGTATTTT.

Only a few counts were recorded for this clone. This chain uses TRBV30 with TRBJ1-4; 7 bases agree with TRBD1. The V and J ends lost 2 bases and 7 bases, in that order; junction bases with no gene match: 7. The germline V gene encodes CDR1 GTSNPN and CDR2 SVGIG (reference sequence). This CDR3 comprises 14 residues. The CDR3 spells CAWSRQGVIEKLFF. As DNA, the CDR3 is TGTGCCTGGAGTCGGCAGGGGGTGATTGAAAAACTGTTTTTT.

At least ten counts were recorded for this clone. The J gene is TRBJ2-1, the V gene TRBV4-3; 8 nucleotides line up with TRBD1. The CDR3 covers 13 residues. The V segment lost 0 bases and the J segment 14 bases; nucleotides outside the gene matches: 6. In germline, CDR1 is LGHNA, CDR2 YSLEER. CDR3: CASSQESGGKKFF. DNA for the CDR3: TGCGCCAGCAGCCAAGAATCAGGGGGCAAGAAGTTCTTC.

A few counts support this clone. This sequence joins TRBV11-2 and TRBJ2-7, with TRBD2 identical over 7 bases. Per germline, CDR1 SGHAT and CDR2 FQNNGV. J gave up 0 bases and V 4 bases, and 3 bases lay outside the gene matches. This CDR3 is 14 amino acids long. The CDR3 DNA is TGTGCCAGCAGCTGGGACTACAGCTCCTACGAGCAGTACTTC. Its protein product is CASSWDYSSYEQYF.

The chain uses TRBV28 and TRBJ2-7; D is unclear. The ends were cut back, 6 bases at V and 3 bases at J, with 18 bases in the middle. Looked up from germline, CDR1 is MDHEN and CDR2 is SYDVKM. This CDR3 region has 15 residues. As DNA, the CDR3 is TGTGCCAGCAGCCCTCTTCGGCCCACTCTCTACGAGCAGTACTTC. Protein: CASSPLRPTLYEQYF.

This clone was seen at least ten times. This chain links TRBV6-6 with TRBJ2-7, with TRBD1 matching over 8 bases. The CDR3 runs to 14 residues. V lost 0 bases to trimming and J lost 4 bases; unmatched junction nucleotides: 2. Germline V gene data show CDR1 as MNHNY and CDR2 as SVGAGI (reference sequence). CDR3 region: CASSYSTGVYEQYF. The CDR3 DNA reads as TGTGCCAGCAGTTACTCGACAGGGGTTTACGAGCAGTACTTC.

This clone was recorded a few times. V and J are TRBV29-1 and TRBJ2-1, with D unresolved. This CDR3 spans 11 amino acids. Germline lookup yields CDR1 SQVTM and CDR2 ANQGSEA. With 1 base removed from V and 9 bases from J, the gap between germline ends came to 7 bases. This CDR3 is CSVEVRSEQFF. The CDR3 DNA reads TGCAGCGTTGAAGTAAGGAGTGAGCAGTTCTTC.

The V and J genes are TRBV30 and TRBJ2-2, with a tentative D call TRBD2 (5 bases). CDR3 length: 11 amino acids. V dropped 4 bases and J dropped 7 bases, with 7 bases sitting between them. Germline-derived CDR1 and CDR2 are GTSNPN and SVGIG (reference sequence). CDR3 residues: CAWMRVGELFF. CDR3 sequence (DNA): TGTGCCTGGATGAGGGTCGGGGAGCTGTTTTTT.

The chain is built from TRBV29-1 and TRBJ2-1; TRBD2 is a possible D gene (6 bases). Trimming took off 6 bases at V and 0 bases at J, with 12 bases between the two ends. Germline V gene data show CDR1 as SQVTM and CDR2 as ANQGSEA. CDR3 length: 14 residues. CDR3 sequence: CSVRDGSSYNEQFF. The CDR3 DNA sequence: TGCAGCGTGAGGGACGGGAGCTCCTACAATGAGCAGTTCTTC.

The CDR3 loop is CASSSLGRSYNEQFF. CDR3 DNA: TGTGCCAGCAGCTCCCTCGGGCGCTCCTACAATGAGCAGTTCTTC. This sequence joins TRBV7-9 and TRBJ2-1; the D is unclear. The CDR3 is 15 amino acids. Germline V gene lookup returns CDR1 SEHNR and CDR2 FQNEAQ (reference sequence). Trimming took 4 bases from V and 0 from J, leaving 10 bases between them.

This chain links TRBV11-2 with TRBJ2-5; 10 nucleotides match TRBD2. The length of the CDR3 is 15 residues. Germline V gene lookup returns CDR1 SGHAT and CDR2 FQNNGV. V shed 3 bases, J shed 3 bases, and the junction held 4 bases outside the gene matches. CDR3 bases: TGTGCCAGCAGCTTTAACAGCGGGAGGGAAGAGACCCAGTACTTC. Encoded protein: CASSFNSGREETQYF.

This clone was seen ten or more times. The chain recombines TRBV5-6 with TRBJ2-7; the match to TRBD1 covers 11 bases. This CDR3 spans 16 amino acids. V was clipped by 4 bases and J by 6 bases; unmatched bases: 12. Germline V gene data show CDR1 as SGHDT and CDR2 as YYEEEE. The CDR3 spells CASSPLMGQGEGEQYF. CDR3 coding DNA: TGTGCCAGCAGCCCTCTTATGGGACAGGGGGAGGGCGAGCAGTACTTC.

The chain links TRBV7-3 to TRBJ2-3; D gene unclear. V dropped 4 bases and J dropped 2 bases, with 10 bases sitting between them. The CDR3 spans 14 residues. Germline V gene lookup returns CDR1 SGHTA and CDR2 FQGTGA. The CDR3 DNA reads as TGTGCCAGCAGCTCCGGGCCCTTCACAGATACGCAGTATTTT. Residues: CASSSGPFTDTQYF.

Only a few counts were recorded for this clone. The CDR3 sequence: CASSLQSIGTQYF. DNA for the CDR3: TGTGCCAGCAGCTTACAAAGTATAGGTACGCAGTATTTT. The chain recombines TRBV7-3 with TRBJ2-3; no firm D call. The CDR3 has 13 residues. The V gene lost 2 bases and the J gene lost 8 bases, with 11 bases spanning the gap. Germline CDR1 reads SGHTA; CDR2 reads FQGTGA.

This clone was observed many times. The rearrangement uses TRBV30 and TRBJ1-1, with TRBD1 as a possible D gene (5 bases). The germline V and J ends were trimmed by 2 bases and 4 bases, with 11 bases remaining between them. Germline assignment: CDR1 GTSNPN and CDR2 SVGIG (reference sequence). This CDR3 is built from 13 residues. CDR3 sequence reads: CAWSLYGATEAFF. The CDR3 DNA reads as TGTGCCTGGAGTCTCTATGGGGCCACTGAAGCTTTCTTT.

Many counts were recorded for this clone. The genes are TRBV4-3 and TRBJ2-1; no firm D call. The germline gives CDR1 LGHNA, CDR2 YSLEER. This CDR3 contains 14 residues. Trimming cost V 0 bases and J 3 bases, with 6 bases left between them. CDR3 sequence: CASSQDPNYNEQFF. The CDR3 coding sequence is TGCGCCAGCAGCCAAGATCCTAACTACAATGAGCAGTTCTTC.

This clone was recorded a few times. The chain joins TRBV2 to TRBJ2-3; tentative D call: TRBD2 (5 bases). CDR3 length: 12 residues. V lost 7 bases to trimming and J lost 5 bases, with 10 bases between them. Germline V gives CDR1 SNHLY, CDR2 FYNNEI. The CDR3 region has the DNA TGTGCCAGCAAACCCCGGGGAGATACGCAGTATTTT. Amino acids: CASKPRGDTQYF.

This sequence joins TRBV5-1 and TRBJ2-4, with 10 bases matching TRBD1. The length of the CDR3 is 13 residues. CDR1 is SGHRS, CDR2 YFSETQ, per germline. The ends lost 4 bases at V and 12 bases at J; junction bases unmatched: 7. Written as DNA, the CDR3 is TGCGCCAGCAGCACCTCCGGGACAGGGGATCAGTACTTC. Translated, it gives CASSTSGTGDQYF.

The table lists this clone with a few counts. CDR3 sequence (DNA): TGTGCCAGCAGCGTAGAGAGCGGGAACTACAATGAGCAGTTCTTC. This encodes CASSVESGNYNEQFF. V and J are TRBV9 and TRBJ2-1; TRBD2 aligns across 7 bases. This CDR3 has 15 amino acids. Germline V gene sequence: CDR1 SGDLS, CDR2 YYNGEE. The V segment lost 0 bases and the J segment 3 bases; nucleotides outside the gene matches: 3.

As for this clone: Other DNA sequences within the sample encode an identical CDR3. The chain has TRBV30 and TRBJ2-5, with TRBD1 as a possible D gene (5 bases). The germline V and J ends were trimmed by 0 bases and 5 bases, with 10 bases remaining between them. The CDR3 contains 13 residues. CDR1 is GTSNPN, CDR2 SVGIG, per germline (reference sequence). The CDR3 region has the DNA TGTGCCTGGAGTGTACCAGGGTCTGAGACCCAGTACTTC. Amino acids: CAWSVPGSETQYF.